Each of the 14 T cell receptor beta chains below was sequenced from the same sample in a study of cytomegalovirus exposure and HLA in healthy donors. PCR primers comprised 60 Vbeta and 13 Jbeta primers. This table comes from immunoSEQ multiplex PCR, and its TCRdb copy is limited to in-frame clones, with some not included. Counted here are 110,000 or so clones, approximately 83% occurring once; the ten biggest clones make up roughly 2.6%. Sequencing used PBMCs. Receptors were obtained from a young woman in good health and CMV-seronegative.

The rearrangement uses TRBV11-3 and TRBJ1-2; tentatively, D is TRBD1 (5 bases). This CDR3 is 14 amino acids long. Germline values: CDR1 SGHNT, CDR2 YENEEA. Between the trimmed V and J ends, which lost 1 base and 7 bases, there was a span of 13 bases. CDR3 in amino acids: CASSLGGTGSGYTF. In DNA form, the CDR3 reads TGTGCCAGCAGCTTAGGGGGCACGGGTTCTGGCTACACCTTC.

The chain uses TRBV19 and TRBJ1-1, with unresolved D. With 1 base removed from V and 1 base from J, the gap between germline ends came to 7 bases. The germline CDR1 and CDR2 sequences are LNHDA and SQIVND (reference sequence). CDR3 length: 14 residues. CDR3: CASSIGLRNTEAFF. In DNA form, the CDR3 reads TGTGCCAGTAGTATAGGACTTCGGAACACTGAAGCTTTCTTT.

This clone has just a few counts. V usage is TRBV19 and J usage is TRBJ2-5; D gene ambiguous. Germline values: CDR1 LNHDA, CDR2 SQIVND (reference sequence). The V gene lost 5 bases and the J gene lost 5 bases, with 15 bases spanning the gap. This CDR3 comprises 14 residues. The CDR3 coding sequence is TGTGCCAGTAGTTACGACGGTCGCAGGGAGACCCAGTACTTC. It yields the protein CASSYDGRRETQYF.

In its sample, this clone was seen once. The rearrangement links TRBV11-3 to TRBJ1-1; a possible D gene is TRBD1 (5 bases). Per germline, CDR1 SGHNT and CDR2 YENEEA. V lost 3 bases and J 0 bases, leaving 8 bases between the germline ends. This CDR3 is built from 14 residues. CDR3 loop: CASSLGGMNTEAFF. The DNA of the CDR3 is TGTGCCAGCAGCTTGGGGGGGATGAACACTGAAGCTTTCTTT.

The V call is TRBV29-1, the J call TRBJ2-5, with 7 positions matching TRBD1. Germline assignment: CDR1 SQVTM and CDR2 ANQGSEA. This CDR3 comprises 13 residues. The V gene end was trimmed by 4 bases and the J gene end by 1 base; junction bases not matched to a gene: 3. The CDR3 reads CSVAGTVQETQYF. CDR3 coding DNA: TGCAGCGTTGCCGGGACAGTCCAAGAGACCCAGTACTTC.

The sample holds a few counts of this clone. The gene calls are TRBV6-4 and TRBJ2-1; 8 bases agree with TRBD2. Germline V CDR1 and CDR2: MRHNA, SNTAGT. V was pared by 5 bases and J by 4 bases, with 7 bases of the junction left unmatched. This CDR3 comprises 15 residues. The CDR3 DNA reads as TGTGCCAGCAGTATCCAAGCGGGAGATTACAATGAGCAGTTCTTC. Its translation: CASSIQAGDYNEQFF.

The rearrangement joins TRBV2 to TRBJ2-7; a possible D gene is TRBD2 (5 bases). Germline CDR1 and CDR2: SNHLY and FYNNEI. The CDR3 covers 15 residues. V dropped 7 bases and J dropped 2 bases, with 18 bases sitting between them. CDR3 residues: CASTTDFWGAYEQYV. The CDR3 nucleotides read TGTGCCAGCACTACTGATTTCTGGGGAGCCTACGAGCAGTACGTC.

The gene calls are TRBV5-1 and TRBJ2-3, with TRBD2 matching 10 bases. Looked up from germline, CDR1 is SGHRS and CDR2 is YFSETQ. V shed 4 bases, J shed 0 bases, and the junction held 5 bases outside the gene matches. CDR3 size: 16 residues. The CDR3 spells CASSTRAGGSTDTQYF. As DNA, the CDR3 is TGCGCCAGCAGCACCAGAGCGGGGGGGAGCACAGATACGCAGTATTTT. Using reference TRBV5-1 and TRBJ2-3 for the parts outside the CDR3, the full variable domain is KAGVTQTPRYLIKTRGQQVTLSCSPISGHRSVSWYQQTPGQGLQFLFEYFSETQRNKGNFPGRFSGRQFSNSRSEMNVSTLELGDSALYLCASSTRAGGSTDTQYFGPGTRLTVL.

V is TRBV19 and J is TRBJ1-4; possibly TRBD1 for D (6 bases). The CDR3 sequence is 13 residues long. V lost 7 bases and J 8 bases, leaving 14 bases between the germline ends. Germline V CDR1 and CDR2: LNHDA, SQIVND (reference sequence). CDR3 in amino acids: CASTTGTWEKLFF. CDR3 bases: TGTGCCAGTACCACCGGGACATGGGAAAAACTGTTTTTT.

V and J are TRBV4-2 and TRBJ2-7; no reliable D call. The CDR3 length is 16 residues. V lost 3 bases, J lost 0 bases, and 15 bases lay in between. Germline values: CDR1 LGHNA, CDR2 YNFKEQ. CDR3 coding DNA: TGTGCCAGCAGCCAGGGCCCTCGAGTCAGCTCCTACGAGCAGTACTTC. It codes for CASSQGPRVSSYEQYF.

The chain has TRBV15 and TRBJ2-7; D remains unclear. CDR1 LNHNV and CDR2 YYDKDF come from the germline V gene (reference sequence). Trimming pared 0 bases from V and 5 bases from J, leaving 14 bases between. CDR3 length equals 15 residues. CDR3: CATSRDRAPTNEQYF. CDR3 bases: TGTGCCACCAGCAGAGATCGCGCCCCAACCAACGAGCAGTACTTC. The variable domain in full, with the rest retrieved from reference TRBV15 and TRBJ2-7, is DAMVIQNPRYQVTQFGKPVTLSCSQTLNHNVMYWYQQKSSQAPKLLFHYYDKDFNNEADTPDNFQSRRPNTSFCFLDIRSPGLGDTAMYLCATSRDRAPTNEQYFGPGTRLTVT.

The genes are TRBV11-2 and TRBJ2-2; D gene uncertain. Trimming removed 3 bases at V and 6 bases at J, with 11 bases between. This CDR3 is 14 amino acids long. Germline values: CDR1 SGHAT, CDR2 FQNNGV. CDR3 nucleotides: TGTGCCAGCAGCTTCATCAGTCGCCCCGGGGAGCTGTTTTTT. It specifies CASSFISRPGELFF. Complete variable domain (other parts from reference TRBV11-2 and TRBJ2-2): EAGVAQSPRYKIIEKRQSVAFWCNPISGHATLYWYQQILGQGPKLLIQFQNNGVVDDSQLPKDRFSAERLKGVDSTLKIQPAKLEDSAVYLCASSFISRPGELFFGEGSRLTVL.

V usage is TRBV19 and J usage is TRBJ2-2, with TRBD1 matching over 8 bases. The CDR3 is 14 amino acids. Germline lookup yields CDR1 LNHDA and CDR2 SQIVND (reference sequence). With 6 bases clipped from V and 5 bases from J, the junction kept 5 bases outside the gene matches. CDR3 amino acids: CASRRTGRTGELFF. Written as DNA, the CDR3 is TGTGCCAGTAGGCGGACAGGGCGGACCGGGGAGCTGTTTTTT.

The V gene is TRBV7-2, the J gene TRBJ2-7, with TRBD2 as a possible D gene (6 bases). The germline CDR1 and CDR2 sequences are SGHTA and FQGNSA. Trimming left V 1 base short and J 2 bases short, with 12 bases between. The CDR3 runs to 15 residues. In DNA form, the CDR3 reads TGTGCCAGCAGCTTAGATGGGAGGTATGCCTACGAGCAGTACGTC. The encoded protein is CASSLDGRYAYEQYV.